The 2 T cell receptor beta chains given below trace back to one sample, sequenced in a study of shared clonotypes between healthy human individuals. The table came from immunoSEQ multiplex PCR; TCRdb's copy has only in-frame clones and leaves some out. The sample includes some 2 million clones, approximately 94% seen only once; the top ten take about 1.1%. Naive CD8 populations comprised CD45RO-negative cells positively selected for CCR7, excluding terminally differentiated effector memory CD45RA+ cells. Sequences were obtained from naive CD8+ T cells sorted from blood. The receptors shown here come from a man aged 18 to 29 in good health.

CDR3 nucleotide sequence: TGTGCCAGCAGTTTTTCTCTTCAGGGGCTCGGTGGCTACACCTTC. As protein: CASSFSLQGLGGYTF. The genes are TRBV27 and TRBJ1-2; a weak D match, TRBD1 (6 bases). Germline V CDR1 and CDR2: MNHEY, SMNVEV (reference sequence). Deletions cut 3 bases from V and 7 bases from J, with 18 bases between. The CDR3 length is 15 residues.

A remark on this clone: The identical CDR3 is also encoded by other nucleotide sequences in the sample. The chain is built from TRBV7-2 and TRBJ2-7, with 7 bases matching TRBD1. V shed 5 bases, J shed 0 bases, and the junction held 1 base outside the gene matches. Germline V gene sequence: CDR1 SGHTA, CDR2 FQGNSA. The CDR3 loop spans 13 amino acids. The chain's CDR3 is CASSRDSSYEQYF. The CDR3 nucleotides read TGTGCCAGCAGCCGGGACAGCTCCTACGAGCAGTACTTC.